This T cell receptor beta chain was recorded in a study of cytomegalovirus exposure and HLA in healthy donors. The donors comprised healthy bone marrow donors. Turning to this clone: Antigen specificity is unknown.

Study-wide results and limits: One variant, a missense change in DCLRE1C, was linked in a later analysis to TCR beta V- and J-gene trimming.

The CDR3 loop spans 17 amino acids. V lost 5 bases, J lost 5 bases, and 14 bases stayed unmatched. Germline-derived CDR1 and CDR2 are KGHSH and LQKENI. PCR involved 60 Vbeta and 13 Jbeta primers. The repertoire was sequenced with immunoSEQ multiplex PCR; TCRdb's copy has only in-frame clones and lacks some. The table includes some 120,000 clones, about four fifths detected once. The clonotype was recovered from a woman between 35 and 50 years old in good health and CMV-seronegative. V usage is TRBV18 and J usage is TRBJ1-1; the match to TRBD1 covers 10 bases. The sequenced sample consisted of PBMCs. The CDR3 loop is CASSSFLLTGGMTEAFF. CDR3 sequence (DNA): TGTGCCAGCTCATCTTTTTTATTGACAGGGGGCATGACTGAAGCTTTCTTT.